These 25 T cell receptor beta chains share one sample of origin, sequenced in a study of vaccination effects on CD4 cells after COVID-19. Their specific antigens are unknown. Produced via immunoSEQ multiplex PCR; TCRdb's table is partial and in-frame only. The sample has tens of thousands of clones; roughly 80% are singletons. At the end of about 10 days of culture, CD4+ T cells were isolated. The sequencing here drew on CD4+ T cells from PBMCs cultured without peptide, taken before COVID-19 vaccination. These TCRs come from a human donor who received a COVID-19 vaccine.

This clone has only one observation. The chain links TRBV10-1 to TRBJ1-1, with no clear D. Trimming took 3 bases from V and 1 from J, leaving 9 bases between them. CDR1 WNHNN and CDR2 SYGVQD come from the germline V gene (reference sequence). This CDR3 is built from 14 residues. CDR3 in amino acids: CASSEGPGNTEAFF. In DNA form, the CDR3 reads TGCGCCAGCAGTGAAGGCCCTGGGAACACTGAAGCTTTCTTT.

The table lists this clone with a few counts. The V and J genes are TRBV30 and TRBJ1-1, with D maybe TRBD1 (6 bases). This CDR3 comprises 14 residues. The germline CDR1 and CDR2 sequences are GTSNPN and SVGIG (reference sequence). Trimming removed 3 bases from V and 0 bases from J, with 11 bases in between. The CDR3 loop is CAWRVGTLNTEAFF. CDR3 DNA: TGTGCCTGGAGGGTAGGGACATTGAACACTGAAGCTTTCTTT.

The chain couples TRBV4-3 to TRBJ1-5; TRBD1 matches at 9 bases. The CDR3 has 18 residues. Germline trimming cut 5 bases from V and 7 bases from J; bases unmatched to any gene: 18. CDR1 is LGHNA, CDR2 YSLEER, per germline. The CDR3 region has the DNA TGCGCCAGCAGCGCAAGATATTGGGACAGGGATTTATTACAGCCCCAGCATTTT. Translated, it gives CASSARYWDRDLLQPQHF.

The CDR3 region has the DNA TGTGCCAGCTCCCCGTACGCCGATATAGCGGGGAGTGTCAATGAGCAGTTCTTC. Its protein is CASSPYADIAGSVNEQFF. This chain connects TRBV18 to TRBJ2-1; 8 bases map to TRBD2. This CDR3 has 18 amino acids. V lost 6 bases, J lost 6 bases, and 19 bases stayed unmatched. Germline V gene data show CDR1 as KGHSH and CDR2 as LQKENI.

V and J are TRBV4-1 and TRBJ2-3; 9 bases agree with TRBD2. V lost 2 bases, J lost 0 bases, and 15 bases stayed unmatched. The germline V gene encodes CDR1 MGHRA and CDR2 YSYEKL. The CDR3 is 20 residues long. CDR3 residues: CASSQRPTSGPDSSTDTQYF. The DNA for the CDR3 is TGCGCCAGCAGCCAACGGCCGACTAGCGGCCCCGATAGTAGCACAGATACGCAGTATTTT.

This clone was recorded a few times. V and J are TRBV2 and TRBJ1-1; D unclear. CDR3 size: 11 residues. Germline CDR1 is SNHLY and CDR2 is FYNNEI. The ends were cut back, 4 bases at V and 5 bases at J, with 5 bases in the middle. CDR3 amino acids: CASSGHTEAFF. As DNA, the CDR3 is TGTGCCAGCAGTGGGCATACTGAAGCTTTCTTT.

The chain has TRBV5-5 and TRBJ1-2; 10 bases are shared with TRBD1. Germline values: CDR1 SGHKS, CDR2 YYEKEE (reference sequence). Trimming removed 0 bases from V and 4 bases from J; junction bases left unmatched: 9. The CDR3 covers 17 residues. CDR3: CASSLARDRGTVYGYTF. CDR3 nucleotides: TGTGCCAGCAGCTTGGCCCGGGACAGGGGAACGGTCTATGGCTACACCTTC.

The CDR3 coding sequence is TGTGCCAGCAGTGACCCAGGGCGTTGCCTCCAATTAGAGGGGGACAGCGAAACTGGAAACACCATATATTTT. Translating it yields CASSDPGRCLQLEGDSETGNTIYF. The chain recombines TRBV6-4 with TRBJ1-3; TRBD1 matches at 7 bases. Germline CDR1 MRHNA, CDR2 SNTAGT. The CDR3 is 24 residues long. V dropped 2 bases and J dropped 2; count of bases not matched to a gene: 30.

The V call is TRBV12-5, the J call TRBJ2-5, with D maybe TRBD1 (5 bases). Germline CDR1 is LGHNT and CDR2 is FRNRAP. The CDR3 has 13 residues. Trimming took off 3 bases at V and 5 bases at J, with 10 bases between the two ends. The CDR3 DNA follows: TGTGCTAGTGGTTTACGTGGGGCGGAGACCCAGTACTTC. Protein: CASGLRGAETQYF.

In its sample, this clone was seen a few times. The gene calls are TRBV2 and TRBJ1-5; D is perhaps TRBD1 (5 bases). Deletions cut 1 base from V and 5 bases from J, with 21 bases between. CDR1 and CDR2 (germline): SNHLY, FYNNEI. The CDR3 totals 18 residues. CDR3 protein: CASSEGDSLALGHQPQHF. CDR3 nucleotide sequence: TGTGCCAGCAGTGAAGGGGACTCTTTAGCTTTAGGTCATCAGCCCCAGCATTTT. The full variable domain, rest sourced from reference TRBV2 and TRBJ1-5, is EPEVTQTPSHQVTQMGQEVILRCVPISNHLYFYWYRQILGQKVEFLVSFYNNEISEKSEIFDDQFSVERPDGSNFTLKIRSTKLEDSAMYFCASSEGDSLALGHQPQHFGDGTRLSIL.

J is TRBJ2-7 and V is TRBV18; D is ambiguous. Germline values: CDR1 KGHSH, CDR2 LQKENI. This CDR3 spans 14 amino acids. Trimming cost V 5 bases and J 0 bases, with 11 bases left between them. This CDR3 reads CASSTDTSSYEQYV. The CDR3 DNA follows: TGTGCCAGCTCAACAGATACGAGCTCCTACGAGCAGTACGTC.

The genes are TRBV7-9 and TRBJ1-5; D may be TRBD1 (5 bases). Germline CDR1 reads SEHNR; CDR2 reads FQNEAQ (reference sequence). V lost 1 base, J lost 4 bases, and 14 bases lay in between. This CDR3 has 16 residues. The CDR3 DNA reads as TGTGCCAGCAGCTTAGGATCCGCCGGGGGAAATCAGCCCCAGCATTTT. Protein sequence: CASSLGSAGGNQPQHF. The variable domain in full, with the rest retrieved from reference TRBV7-9 and TRBJ1-5, is DTGVSQNPRHKITKRGQNVTFRCDPISEHNRLYWYRQTLGQGPEFLTYFQNEAQLEKSRLLSDRFSAERPKGSFSTLEIQRTEQGDSAMYLCASSLGSAGGNQPQHFGDGTRLSIL.

The J gene is TRBJ2-2, the V gene TRBV5-1, with D possibly being TRBD1 (5 bases). The CDR3 is 13 residues long. Deletions cut 5 bases from V and 0 bases from J, with 5 bases between. CDR1 and CDR2 (germline): SGHRS, YFSETQ. CDR3 sequence (DNA): TGCGCCAGCAGGACAGCGAACACCGGGGAGCTGTTTTTT. Translation gives CASRTANTGELFF.

The chain carries TRBV10-2 and TRBJ2-7; D perhaps matches TRBD2 (7 bases). V lost 2 bases, J lost 3 bases, and 14 bases lay in between. This CDR3 comprises 15 residues. Germline V gene lookup returns CDR1 WSHSY and CDR2 SAAADI. CDR3 residues: CASSERGGHYYEQYV. DNA of the CDR3: TGCGCCAGCAGTGAGAGGGGGGGACACTACTACGAGCAGTACGTC.

This rearrangement joins TRBV18 to TRBJ2-5; 7 nucleotides align to TRBD1. Germline lookup yields CDR1 KGHSH and CDR2 LQKENI. The J segment lost 4 bases and the V segment lost 3 bases, leaving 8 bases of the junction unmatched. The CDR3 has 15 amino acids. The CDR3 region is CASSPPPTGVETQYF. In DNA form, the CDR3 reads TGTGCCAGCTCACCTCCGCCAACAGGGGTAGAGACCCAGTACTTC.

In DNA, the CDR3 is TGTGCTAGTGGAACCGGGACAGGGGGTCAGCCCCAGCATTTT. It specifies CASGTGTGGQPQHF. This chain links TRBV12-5 with TRBJ1-5; 11 nucleotides line up with TRBD1. CDR1 and CDR2 from the germline V gene are LGHNT and FRNRAP. The CDR3 has 14 residues. Unmatched junction bases numbered 4, after V lost 6 bases and J lost 6 bases.

This clone was seen a few times. V gene TRBV5-8 combines with J gene TRBJ2-3; possibly TRBD1 or TRBD2 for D (5 bases each). The CDR3 is 10 residues long. CDR1 is SGHTS and CDR2 is YDEGEE in the germline V gene. V was cut by 10 bases and J by 8 bases, with 11 bases left in between. The CDR3 region has the DNA TGTGCCGCGATTGGGGGTACGCAGTATTTT. Translated, it gives CAAIGGTQYF.

CDR3 sequence reads: CASSLAIGTGSAGNTIYF. CDR3 DNA sequence: TGCGCCAGCAGCTTGGCGATAGGGACAGGGTCCGCTGGAAACACCATATATTTT. This rearrangement joins TRBV5-1 to TRBJ1-3, with 9 nucleotides matching TRBD1. Germline CDR1 and CDR2: SGHRS and YFSETQ. The CDR3 contains 18 residues. After removal of 0 bases from V and 2 bases from J, the junction contained 9 bases not matched to a gene.

This chain connects TRBV10-2 to TRBJ1-1, with 7 bases matching TRBD1. Germline trimming cut 7 bases from V and 5 bases from J; bases unmatched to any gene: 4. Germline V gene sequence: CDR1 WSHSY, CDR2 SAAADI. The CDR3 is made up of 12 amino acids. For the CDR3, the DNA is TGCGCCAGCACAGACAGGGCGACTGAAGCTTTCTTT. Amino acid sequence: CASTDRATEAFF.

The CDR3 nucleotides are TGTGCCAGCAGCGGAGACAGGGGGGGCGCTTTCTTT. Protein product: CASSGDRGGAFF. The chain links TRBV11-2 to TRBJ1-1; 9 bases line up with TRBD1. Germline V lookup: CDR1 SGHAT, CDR2 FQNNGV. This CDR3 contains 12 residues. V shed 5 bases, J shed 11 bases, and the junction held 6 bases outside the gene matches.

The V and J genes are TRBV4-3 and TRBJ1-6; 8 nucleotides agree with TRBD1. Trimming cost V 2 bases and J 7 bases; bases outside gene matches: 4. This CDR3 spans 15 amino acids. The germline V gene has CDR1 LGHNA and CDR2 YSLEER. The CDR3 protein is CASSQTGTGNSPLHF. Written as DNA, the CDR3 is TGCGCCAGCAGCCAAACCGGGACAGGAAATTCACCCCTCCACTTT.

V is TRBV5-1 and J is TRBJ2-4; a possible D gene is TRBD2 (6 bases). Trimming pared 3 bases from V and 1 base from J, leaving 11 bases between. Germline V CDR1 and CDR2: SGHRS, YFSETQ. This CDR3 contains 15 residues. This chain's CDR3 is CASSSGGVAKNIQYF. The CDR3 DNA follows: TGCGCCAGCAGCTCGGGCGGGGTCGCCAAAAACATTCAGTACTTC.

V gene TRBV29-1 combines with J gene TRBJ2-3; D gene ambiguous. Per germline, CDR1 SQVTM and CDR2 ANQGSEA. Trimming removed 4 bases at V and 2 bases at J, with 4 bases between. This CDR3 has 11 amino acids. CDR3 nucleotide sequence: TGCAGCGTTGGGGTCACAGATACGCAGTATTTT. This sequence encodes CSVGVTDTQYF.

The rearrangement uses TRBV21-1 and TRBJ2-2. TRBV21-1 is annotated as a pseudogene. The CDR3 loop spans 18 amino acids. CDR3 in amino acids: CASSKDKKGSLYTGELFF. For the CDR3, the DNA is TGTGCCAGCAGCAAAGATAAAAAGGGGAGCCTCTACACCGGGGAGCTGTTTTTT.

The chain is built from TRBV5-1 and TRBJ1-2, with TRBD1 identical over 8 bases. The CDR3 spans 15 residues. V was clipped by 7 bases and J by 4 bases; unmatched bases: 12. The germline V gene has CDR1 SGHRS and CDR2 YFSETQ. In nucleotides, the CDR3 is TGCGCCAGCGGGGAGCCGACAGGGGTTGGCTATGGCTACACCTTC. Translated, it gives CASGEPTGVGYGYTF.